This entry describes one TCR beta chain. Its specificity is not known. CDR1 is MDHEN, CDR2 SYDVKM, per germline. This CDR3 comprises 15 residues. Trimming cost V 4 bases and J 11 bases; bases outside gene matches: 15. Profiled with immunoSEQ multiplex PCR; TCRdb holds only in-frame clones, not every one. The data contain hundreds of thousands of clones, roughly 80% of them singletons. This entry comes from a study of cytomegalovirus exposure and HLA in healthy donors. Overall study results and limits: Cytomegalovirus association was listed for 164 TCR beta chains. In the 120 validation repertoires, a later analysis found that first-cohort TCR clusters tended to co-occur. Generally TCR sequences proved uncommon, though certain public TCRs appeared in numerous donors. Per published reports, the classifier diagnosed cytomegalovirus status with high specificity and sensitivity.

The sequenced sample was PBMCs. The J gene is TRBJ1-1, the V gene TRBV28, with 8 bases that match TRBD1. The source of this sequence is a woman aged 18 to 35 in good health and CMV-seronegative. The chain's CDR3 is CASSSSGTGAVGAFF. In nucleotides, the CDR3 is TGTGCCAGCAGTTCATCCGGGACAGGCGCCGTGGGGGCTTTCTTT. Full variable domain (rest looked up from reference TRBV28 and TRBJ1-1): DVKVTQSSRYLVKRTGEKVFLECVQDMDHENMFWYRQDPGLGLRLIYFSYDVKMKEKGDIPEGYSVSREKKERFSLILESASTNQTSMYLCASSSSGTGAVGAFFGQGTRLTVV.